This T cell receptor beta chain was found in a study of OX40 agonist ivuxolimab in advanced cancers. Germline CDR1 is SEHNR and CDR2 is FQNEAQ (reference sequence). Trimming stripped 4 bases from V and 6 bases from J, with 18 bases between. There are 15 residues in the CDR3. Clones were read by immunoSEQ multiplex PCR, and TCRdb kept only the in-frame ones, dropping some. The profile covers about 130,000 clones, with about 90% appearing a single time and around 0.84% taken by the ten largest. The specimen was CD4+ or CD8+ T cells sorted from blood, collected in a trial of the OX40 agonist ivuxolimab. The TCR comes from an adult with an advanced solid tumor such as melanoma, head and neck, liver or kidney cancer. The chain employs TRBV7-9 and TRBJ1-2; D not resolved. The CDR3 nucleotides are TGTGCCAGCAGCTCACCCTCGACCGATAATGATGGCTACACCTTC. Translating it yields CASSSPSTDNDGYTF.